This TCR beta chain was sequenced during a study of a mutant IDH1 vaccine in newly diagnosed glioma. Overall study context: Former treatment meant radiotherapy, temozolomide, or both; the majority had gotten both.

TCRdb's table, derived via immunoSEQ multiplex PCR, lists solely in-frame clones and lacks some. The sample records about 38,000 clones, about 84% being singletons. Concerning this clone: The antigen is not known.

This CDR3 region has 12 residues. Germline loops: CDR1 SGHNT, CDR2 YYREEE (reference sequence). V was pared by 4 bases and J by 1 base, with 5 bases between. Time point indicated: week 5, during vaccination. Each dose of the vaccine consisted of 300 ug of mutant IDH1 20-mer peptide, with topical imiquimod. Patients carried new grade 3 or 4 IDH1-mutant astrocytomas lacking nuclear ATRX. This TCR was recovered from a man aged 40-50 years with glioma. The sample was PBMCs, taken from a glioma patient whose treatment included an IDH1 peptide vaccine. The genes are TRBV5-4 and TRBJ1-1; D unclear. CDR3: CASSPRNTEAFF. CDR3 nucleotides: TGTGCCAGCAGCCCTCGGAACACTGAAGCTTTCTTT.